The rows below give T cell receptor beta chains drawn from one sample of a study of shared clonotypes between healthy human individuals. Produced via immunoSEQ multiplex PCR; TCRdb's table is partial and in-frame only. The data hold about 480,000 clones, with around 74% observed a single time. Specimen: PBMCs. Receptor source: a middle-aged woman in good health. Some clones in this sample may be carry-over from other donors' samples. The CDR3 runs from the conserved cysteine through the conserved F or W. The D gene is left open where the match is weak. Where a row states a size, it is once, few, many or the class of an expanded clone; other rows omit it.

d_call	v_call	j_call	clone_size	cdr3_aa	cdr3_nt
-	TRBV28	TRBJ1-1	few	CASSSPEGGRAFF	TGTGCCAGCAGCTCTCCCGAAGGAGGTAGAGCTTTCTTT
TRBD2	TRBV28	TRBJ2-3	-	CASSLPSGRIAQYF	TGTGCCAGCAGTTTGCCTAGCGGGAGAATCGCGCAGTATTTT
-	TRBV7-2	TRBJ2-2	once	CASSTPRNTGELFF	TGTGCCAGCAGCACCCCAAGGAACACCGGGGAGCTGTTTTTT
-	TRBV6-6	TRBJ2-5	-	CASRTQETQYF	TGTGCCAGCAGAACTCAGGAGACCCAGTACTTC
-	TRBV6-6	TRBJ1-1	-	CASSYSAGENTEAFF	TGTGCCAGCAGTTACTCGGCCGGCGAGAACACTGAAGCTTTCTTT
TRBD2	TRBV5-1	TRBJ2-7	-	CASSSTSGSHEQYF	TGCGCCAGCAGCTCGACTAGCGGGAGCCACGAGCAGTACTTC
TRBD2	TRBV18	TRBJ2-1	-	CASSPRLAGDYNEQFF	TGTGCCAGCTCACCACGCCTAGCGGGGGACTACAATGAGCAGTTCTTC
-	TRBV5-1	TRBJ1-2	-	CASSLGLAASNYGYTF	TGCGCCAGCAGCTTGGGTCTTGCAGCCTCTAACTATGGCTACACCTTC
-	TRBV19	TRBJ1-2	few	CASSISPGLRGYTF	TGTGCCAGTAGTATATCGCCCGGTTTGCGGGGCTACACCTTC
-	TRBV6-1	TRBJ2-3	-	CASTRGFSTDTQYF	TGTGCCAGCACCAGGGGATTTAGCACAGATACGCAGTATTTT
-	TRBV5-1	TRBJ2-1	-	CASSPGSSYNEQFF	TGCGCCAGCAGCCCGGGGAGCTCCTACAATGAGCAGTTCTTC
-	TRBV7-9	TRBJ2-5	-	CASSLGVVDPETQYF	TGTGCCAGCAGCTTAGGAGTAGTTGATCCCGAGACCCAGTACTTC
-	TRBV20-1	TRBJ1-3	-	CSARDPNTIYF	TGCAGTGCTAGAGACCCCAACACCATATATTTT
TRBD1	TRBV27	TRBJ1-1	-	CASSPHDRVTEAFF	TGTGCCAGCAGTCCACACGACAGGGTCACTGAAGCTTTCTTT
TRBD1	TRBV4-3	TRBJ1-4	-	CASSQGQGAVKLFF	TGCGCCAGCAGCCAAGGACAGGGTGCCGTAAAACTGTTTTTT
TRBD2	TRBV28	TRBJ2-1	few	CASGTSGNYNEQFF	TGTGCCAGTGGGACTAGCGGGAATTACAATGAGCAGTTCTTC
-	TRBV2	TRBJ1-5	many	CASSAWGSNQPQHF	TGTGCCAGCAGCGCCTGGGGTAGCAATCAGCCCCAGCATTTT
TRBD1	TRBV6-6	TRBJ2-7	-	CASRNQGVIYEQYF	TGTGCCAGCAGAAATCAGGGGGTTATCTACGAGCAGTACTTC
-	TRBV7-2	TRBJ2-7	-	CASSLDSGGYEQYF	TGTGCCAGCAGCTTAGACAGCGGAGGTTACGAGCAGTACTTC
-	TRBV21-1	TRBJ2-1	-	CASSNPGLGTYNEQFF	TGTGCCAGCAGCAACCCGGGACTAGGAACCTACAATGAGCAGTTCTTC
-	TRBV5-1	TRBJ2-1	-	CASKGERRDNEQFF	TGCGCCAGCAAAGGGGAGCGGAGGGACAATGAGCAGTTCTTC
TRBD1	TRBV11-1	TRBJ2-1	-	CASSLGQGSYNEQFF	TGTGCCAGCAGCCTGGGACAGGGCTCCTACAATGAGCAGTTCTTC
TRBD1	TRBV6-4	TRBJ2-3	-	CASSDSPPGQGGTDTQYF	TGTGCCAGCAGTGACTCCCCCCCGGGACAGGGGGGGACAGATACGCAGTATTTT
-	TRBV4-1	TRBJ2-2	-	CASSPGTLNTGELFF	TGCGCCAGCAGCCCTGGGACGTTGAACACCGGGGAGCTGTTTTTT
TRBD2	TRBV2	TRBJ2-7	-	CASRPGLAGGYEQYF	TGTGCCAGCAGGCCCGGACTAGCGGGAGGTTACGAGCAGTACTTC
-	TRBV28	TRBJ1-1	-	CASSLRLTEAFF	TGTGCCAGCAGTTTACGGCTCACTGAAGCTTTCTTT
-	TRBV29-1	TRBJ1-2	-	CSVGGSYGYTF	TGCAGCGTTGGCGGCAGCTATGGCTACACCTTC
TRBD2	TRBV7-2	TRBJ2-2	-	CASSPRVRREGRAGELFF	TGTGCCAGCAGTCCCCGGGTTAGGCGGGAGGGCCGCGCCGGGGAGCTGTTTTTT
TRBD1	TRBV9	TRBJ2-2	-	CASGSRGYTGELFF	TGTGCCAGTGGGAGCAGGGGGTACACCGGGGAGCTGTTTTTT
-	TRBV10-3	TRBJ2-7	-	CAISGTTGSYEQYF	TGTGCCATCAGCGGTACGACAGGTTCCTACGAGCAGTACTTC
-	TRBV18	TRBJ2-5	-	CASSPLPDETQYF	TGTGCCAGCTCACCCCTACCTGATGAGACCCAGTACTTC
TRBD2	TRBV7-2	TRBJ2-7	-	CASSLGASGAREQYF	TGTGCCAGCAGCTTAGGTGCTAGCGGGGCTCGGGAGCAGTACTTC
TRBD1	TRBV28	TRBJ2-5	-	CASSLSTGYQETQYF	TGTGCCAGCAGTTTATCGACAGGGTACCAAGAGACCCAGTACTTC
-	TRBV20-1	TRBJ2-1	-	CSALTSTEQFF	TGCAGTGCCCTTACTAGCACTGAGCAGTTCTTC
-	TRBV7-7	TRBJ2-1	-	CASSLGLSHHEQFF	TGTGCCAGCAGCTTAGGGCTTAGCCATCATGAGCAGTTCTTC
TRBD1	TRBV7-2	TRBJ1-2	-	CASSSNRGGYGYTF	TGTGCCAGCAGCTCGAACAGGGGGGGCTATGGCTACACCTTC
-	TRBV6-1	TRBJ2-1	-	CASSARGWDEQFF	TGTGCCAGCAGCGCAAGGGGATGGGATGAGCAGTTCTTC
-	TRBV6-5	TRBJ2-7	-	CASSWTVAAYEQYF	TGTGCCAGCAGTTGGACGGTTGCCGCCTACGAGCAGTACTTC
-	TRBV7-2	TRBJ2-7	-	CASSYVQGPYYEQYF	TGTGCCAGCAGCTACGTTCAGGGGCCGTACTACGAGCAGTACTTC
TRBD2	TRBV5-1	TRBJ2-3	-	CASSLEVAGVNTQYF	TGCGCCAGCAGCTTGGAGGTAGCGGGAGTTAATACGCAGTATTTT
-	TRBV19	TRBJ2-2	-	CASSINRGRGTGELFF	TGTGCCAGTAGTATTAATAGGGGTCGGGGGACCGGGGAGCTGTTTTTT
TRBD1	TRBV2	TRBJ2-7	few	CASTGQSYEQYF	TGTGCCAGCACGGGACAGAGCTACGAGCAGTACTTC
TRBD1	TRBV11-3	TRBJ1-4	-	CASSLSGQTLEFGKLFF	TGTGCCAGCAGCTTATCGGGACAGACGTTAGAATTCGGAAAACTGTTTTTT
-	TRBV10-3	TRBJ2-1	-	CATQRGTSTEQFF	TGTGCCACACAAAGGGGGACCTCCACTGAGCAGTTCTTC
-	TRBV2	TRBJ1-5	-	CASTLEGGSWQPQHF	TGTGCCAGCACCCTCGAAGGTGGTAGTTGGCAGCCCCAGCATTTT
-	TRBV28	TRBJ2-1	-	CASSFRGLGFF	TGTGCCAGCAGTTTCCGGGGACTGGGTTTCTTC
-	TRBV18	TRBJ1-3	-	CASLGVGNTIYF	TGTGCCAGCCTGGGTGTCGGAAACACCATATATTTT
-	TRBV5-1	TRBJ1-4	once	CASSLDSTNEKLFF	TGCGCCAGCAGCCTAGACTCAACTAATGAAAAACTGTTTTTT
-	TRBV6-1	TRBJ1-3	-	CASSETGTGNTIYF	TGTGCCAGCAGTGAAACAGGGACGGGAAACACCATATATTTT
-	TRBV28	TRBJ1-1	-	CASSLRGRREAFF	TGTGCCAGCAGTTTACGGGGGCGCAGGGAAGCTTTCTTT
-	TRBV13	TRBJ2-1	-	CASSFYRDSNEQFF	TGTGCCAGCAGCTTTTACCGGGACTCCAATGAGCAGTTCTTC
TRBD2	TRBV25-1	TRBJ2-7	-	CASSGLAGAYEQYF	TGTGCCAGCAGCGGACTAGCGGGAGCCTACGAGCAGTACTTC
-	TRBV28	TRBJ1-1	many	CASRLPRTNTEAFF	TGTGCCAGCAGACTTCCAAGAACGAACACTGAAGCTTTCTTT
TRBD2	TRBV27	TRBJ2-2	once	CASTTGGRNPGELFF	TGTGCCAGCACCACGGGCGGGAGGAACCCCGGGGAGCTGTTTTTT
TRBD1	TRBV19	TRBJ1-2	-	CASSTRTGEGYTF	TGTGCCAGTAGTACACGGACAGGAGAGGGCTACACCTTC
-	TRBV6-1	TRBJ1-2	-	CASSAGRISHRSYGYTF	TGTGCCAGCAGTGCAGGCAGAATTAGCCATCGAAGCTATGGCTACACCTTC
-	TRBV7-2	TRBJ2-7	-	CASSLVIDQFSSYEQYF	TGTGCCAGCAGCTTAGTGATAGACCAGTTTAGCTCCTACGAGCAGTACTTC
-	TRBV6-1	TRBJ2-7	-	CASRALNGGSYEQYF	TGTGCCAGCAGGGCCCTGAATGGAGGCTCCTACGAGCAGTACTTC
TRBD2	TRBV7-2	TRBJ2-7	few	CASSPQATLAAEQYF	TGTGCCAGCAGCCCCCAAGCTACACTAGCGGCCGAGCAGTACTTC